One and the same sample provided the 18 T cell receptor beta chains below, sequenced in a study of CD8+CD57+ T cells in acquired aplastic anemia. Template material for TCR beta VDJ and CDR3 profiling consisted of genomic DNA. In TCRdb, the reads were re-called with MiXCR into one record per CDR3 protein. The sample holds about 200,000 distinct CDR3 sequences, around 49% seen once. Patients who underwent sequencing had shown CD8+CD57+ cell expansion by flow cytometry. The sequenced sample consisted of sorted CD4+, CD8+, or CD8+CD57+ T cells (not recorded which) from PBMCs. Receptor source: a human donor with aplastic anemia.

V gene TRBV9 combines with J gene TRBJ2-1; 10 nucleotides match TRBD2. Germline assignment: CDR1 SGDLS and CDR2 YYNGEE. The J segment lost 6 bases and the V segment lost 0 bases, leaving 9 bases of the junction unmatched. The CDR3 extends over 17 amino acids. The CDR3 spells CASSVAPLAGGGNEQFF. The DNA for the CDR3 is TGTGCCAGCAGCGTAGCTCCCTTAGCGGGGGGCGGCAATGAGCAGTTCTTC.

This clonotype has a count of ten or more. V is TRBV14 and J is TRBJ2-1; weak D call: TRBD1 (6 bases). The germline V and J ends were trimmed by 2 bases and 3 bases, with 14 bases remaining between them. Germline V gives CDR1 SGHDN, CDR2 FVKESK. The CDR3 length is 16 residues. The CDR3 DNA reads TGTGCCAGCAGCCAAAGGGGGTCACGTATCTACAATGAGCAGTTCTTC. This sequence encodes CASSQRGSRIYNEQFF.

In this sample, this clonotype turned up a few times. The gene calls are TRBV6-1 and TRBJ2-2, with TRBD2 identical over 9 bases. The CDR3 is made up of 17 amino acids. The germline gives CDR1 MNHNS, CDR2 SASEGT. The J segment lost 6 bases and the V segment lost 5 bases, leaving 13 bases of the junction unmatched. CDR3 region: CASSLEVGGGEPGELFF. As DNA, the CDR3 is TGTGCCAGCAGTTTAGAAGTTGGCGGGGGGGAACCCGGGGAGCTGTTTTTT.

This rearrangement joins TRBV7-9 to TRBJ2-7, with TRBD1 identical over 7 bases. The CDR3 contains 14 residues. Germline lookup yields CDR1 SEHNR and CDR2 FQNEAQ (reference sequence). V lost 5 bases to trimming and J lost 2 bases; unmatched junction nucleotides: 6. DNA for the CDR3: TGTGCCAGCAGCCCTCCGGACAGGACCTACGAGCAGTACTTC. Translation: CASSPPDRTYEQYF.

V and J are TRBV19 and TRBJ1-6; 10 bases line up with TRBD1. The CDR3 has 20 amino acids. V shed 5 bases, J shed 4 bases, and the junction held 17 bases outside the gene matches. CDR1 LNHDA and CDR2 SQIVND come from the germline V gene (reference sequence). The CDR3 is CASSVHTPGQGRAYNSPLHF. The CDR3 nucleotides are TGTGCCAGTAGTGTTCATACCCCGGGACAGGGGAGGGCGTATAATTCACCCCTCCACTTT.

This clonotype was recorded many times. The chain recombines TRBV12-3 or TRBV12-4 with TRBJ1-3; D remains ambiguous. V shed 6 bases and J shed 0 bases, with 6 bases lying between them. The CDR3 runs to 13 residues. The CDR3 nucleotides read TGTGCCAGCAGGGAGGCCTCTGGAAACACCATATATTTT. Translation: CASREASGNTIYF.

This clonotype came up a few times. A read error may be the cause here, since a much bigger clone is one base away. The missing conserved phenylalanine or tryptophan at the end of this CDR3 makes a read error likely. Written as DNA, the CDR3 is TGTGCCAGTAGGACATCCGGGACAGGGGGCGGAAAACTGTTTCTT. Residues: CASRTSGTGGGKLFL. This chain links TRBV19 with TRBJ1-4; 12 nucleotides match TRBD1. Germline V gene data show CDR1 as LNHDA and CDR2 as SQIVND (reference sequence). CDR3 length: 15 residues. V was pared by 6 bases and J by 10 bases, with 9 bases of the junction left unmatched.

The V and J genes are TRBV2 and TRBJ1-5, with a tentative D call TRBD1 (6 bases). The CDR3 sequence is 14 residues long. V dropped 2 bases and J dropped 7 bases, with 12 bases sitting between them. Germline CDR1 is SNHLY and CDR2 is FYNNEI. CDR3 region: CASSEQGLGQPQHF. CDR3 DNA: TGTGCCAGCAGTGAACAGGGGTTGGGACAGCCCCAGCATTTT.

Ten or more counts support this clonotype. The chain joins TRBV19 to TRBJ1-1; a possible D gene is TRBD1 (5 bases). V was shortened by 3 bases and J by 4 bases, with 9 bases between the two germline ends. This CDR3 region has 13 residues. The V gene's germline CDR1 is LNHDA and CDR2 SQIVND (reference sequence). CDR3 in amino acids: CASSIAGPTEAFF. The CDR3 coding sequence is TGTGCCAGTAGTATTGCGGGGCCCACTGAAGCTTTCTTT.

This clonotype has at least ten counts. In nucleotides, the CDR3 is TGTGCCAGCGGGGGACAGGGGGCGCGTGAGCAGTACTTC. Translating gives CASGGQGAREQYF. The rearrangement links TRBV6-1 to TRBJ2-7; TRBD1 matches at 12 bases. The CDR3 consists of 13 residues. V was clipped by 8 bases and J by 7 bases; unmatched bases: 6. CDR1 and CDR2 (germline): MNHNS, SASEGT.

The chain links TRBV5-1 to TRBJ2-3; D is ambiguous. CDR1 and CDR2 (germline): SGHRS, YFSETQ. Trimming took 0 bases from V and 4 from J, leaving 3 bases between them. There are 12 residues in the CDR3. This CDR3 reads CASSLEADTQYF. For the CDR3, the DNA is TGCGCCAGCAGCTTGGAGGCAGATACGCAGTATTTT.

This clonotype was detected a few times. The rearrangement joins TRBV19 to TRBJ1-2; D remains unclear. Germline loops: CDR1 LNHDA, CDR2 SQIVND (reference sequence). Deletions cut 1 base from V and 5 bases from J, with 14 bases between. CDR3 length: 15 residues. The CDR3 DNA follows: TGTGCCAGTAGTATAGTTGGCCAGGAACCGTATGGCTACACCTTC. It is translated as CASSIVGQEPYGYTF.

For this clonotype: Without the conserved terminal phenylalanine or tryptophan, this CDR3 likely stems from a read error. The rearrangement joins TRBV30 to TRBJ1-5; D remains ambiguous. CDR1 is GTSNPN, CDR2 SVGIG, per germline (reference sequence). The CDR3 extends over 12 amino acids. Trimming stripped 1 base from V and 1 base from J, with 2 bases between. The CDR3 here is CAWSGSNQPQHL. Here the CDR3 DNA reads TGTGCCTGGAGTGGGAGCAATCAGCCCCAGCATCTT.

This clonotype was observed many times. The chain joins TRBV5-4 to TRBJ2-3; 15 nucleotides align to TRBD2. The CDR3 is 16 residues long. In germline, CDR1 is SGHNT, CDR2 YYREEE (reference sequence). The V segment lost 4 bases and the J segment 4 bases; nucleotides outside the gene matches: 4. CDR3 residues: CASSPRTSGGADTQYF. As DNA, the CDR3 is TGTGCCAGCAGCCCCCGGACTAGCGGGGGGGCAGATACGCAGTATTTT.

About this clonotype itself: One junction end does not reproduce the germline sequence, and a read error may be involved. This chain joins TRBV9 and TRBJ1-4, with TRBD1 matching 11 bases. Germline CDR1 SGDLS, CDR2 YYNGEE. The CDR3 totals 12 residues. The CDR3 bases are TGTACCAGCGGGACAGGGGGTGAAAAACTGTTTTTT. Translated, it gives CTSGTGGEKLFF.

The genes are TRBV20-1 and TRBJ2-3; D is undetermined. CDR1 and CDR2 from the germline V gene are DFQATT and SNEGSKA (reference sequence). Trimming took 7 bases from V and 0 from J, leaving 11 bases between them. This CDR3 is 13 amino acids long. CDR3 protein: CSVRSVSTDTQYF. The DNA of the CDR3 is TGCAGTGTGAGAAGCGTTAGCACAGATACGCAGTATTTT.

Here the CDR3 reads CASSLEVGGNTGEQYF. The CDR3 DNA reads as TGCGCCAGCAGCTTGGAGGTTGGCGGTAACACCGGGGAGCAGTACTTC. V and J are TRBV5-1 and TRBJ2-7; D not resolved. CDR1 and CDR2 (germline): SGHRS, YFSETQ. V was cut by 0 bases and J by 7 bases, with 20 bases left in between. This CDR3 is built from 16 residues. The variable domain in full, completed from reference TRBV5-1 and TRBJ2-7, reads KAGVTQTPRYLIKTRGQQVTLSCSPISGHRSVSWYQQTPGQGLQFLFEYFSETQRNKGNFPGRFSGRQFSNSRSEMNVSTLELGDSALYLCASSLEVGGNTGEQYFGPGTRLTVT.

The chain carries TRBV19 and TRBJ1-1; the match to TRBD1 covers 8 bases. Germline CDR1 and CDR2: LNHDA and SQIVND (reference sequence). The CDR3 extends over 15 amino acids. V trimming: 5 bases; J trimming: 4 bases; junction bases outside the gene matches: 9. The CDR3 DNA sequence: TGTGCCAGTAGTGGGTTGGACAGGGAGGTCACTGAAGCTTTCTTT. It codes for CASSGLDREVTEAFF.